This T cell receptor beta chain was profiled in a study of CD8+ T cells in alopecia areata. Study-level information: Treated patients were given oral tofacitinib, which was dosed at 5 to 10 mg twice daily.

Whole-study findings and limits: Sequenced scalp T cells also include alphabeta T cells resident in normal skin.

cDNA reverse transcribed from extracted RNA served as the sequencing template. Clones were read by immunoSEQ multiplex PCR, and TCRdb kept only the in-frame ones, dropping some. The sample lists 180,000 or so clones, roughly 60% seen once, with under 2% in the top ten. Patients with alopecia areata provided lesional scalp punch biopsies as well as peripheral blood. As concerns this clone: The antigen remains unidentified.

The receptor comes from a human donor with alopecia areata. The material sequenced was CD4+ T cells sorted from blood, taken at week 0.

CDR3: CAWRPGGHSPLHF. The DNA of the CDR3 is TGTGCCTGGAGGCCAGGGGGTCATTCACCCCTCCACTTT. This rearrangement joins TRBV30 to TRBJ1-6, with 7 positions matching TRBD1. CDR3 length equals 13 residues. Germline assignment: CDR1 GTSNPN and CDR2 SVGIG (reference sequence). V lost 3 bases, J lost 8 bases, and 4 bases stayed unmatched.